This entry lists 29 T cell receptor beta chains sequenced from one sample in a study of beta chain features in type 1 diabetes. Broader study findings: TCRB CDR3s were moderately but significantly shorter in Type 1 diabetes patients in all four CD4+ subsets.

Expressed TCRB transcripts were sequenced because the entire RNA isolate underwent reverse transcription. Clones were read by immunoSEQ multiplex PCR, and TCRdb kept only the in-frame ones, dropping some. The data hold 130,000 or so clones, with about 10% observed a single time. Their recognized antigens are unknown. Sequenced: central memory CD4+ T cells from blood. These receptors all come from a man aged 25-45 years with type 1 diabetes.

The genes are TRBV29-1 and TRBJ2-7; no reliable D call. This CDR3 contains 15 residues. The ends were cut back, 8 bases at V and 5 bases at J, with 25 bases in the middle. Germline-derived CDR1 and CDR2 are SQVTM and ANQGSEA. CDR3 loop: CSSRSQVESRNEQYF. The CDR3 nucleotides are TGCAGCTCAAGGTCTCAGGTTGAATCGAGAAACGAGCAGTACTTC.

The rearrangement joins TRBV30 to TRBJ1-2, with 7 bases matching TRBD1. The germline CDR1 and CDR2 sequences are GTSNPN and SVGIG (reference sequence). The CDR3 is 13 residues long. J gave up 4 bases and V 8 bases, and 10 bases lay outside the gene matches. DNA for the CDR3: TGTGCCCGGACCAGGGGGAACTTCTATGGCTACACCTTC. It translates to CARTRGNFYGYTF.

A few counts support this clone. A much more abundant neighbour one base away suggests this may be a read error. The sample contains more than one DNA sequence encoding this CDR3. The V gene is TRBV6-5, the J gene TRBJ1-6; 7 nucleotides line up with TRBD1. The CDR3 extends over 13 amino acids. V dropped 5 bases and J dropped 6; count of bases not matched to a gene: 1. Germline CDR1 is MNHEY and CDR2 is SVGAGI. The CDR3 protein is CASSRDSNSPLHF. CDR3 bases: TGTGCCAGCAGTCGGGACAGTAATTCACCCCTCCACTTT.

This clone was counted between two and nine times. The CDR3 nucleotides read TGTGCCAGCAGCTGGGGACAGGAGCACACTGAAGCTTTCTTT. As protein: CASSWGQEHTEAFF. The chain uses TRBV7-3 and TRBJ1-1; 8 nucleotides align to TRBD1. V lost 4 bases, J lost 3 bases, and 4 bases stayed unmatched. The CDR3 totals 14 residues. CDR1 is SGHTA, CDR2 FQGTGA, per germline. Filled out from reference TRBV7-3 and TRBJ1-1, the complete variable domain reads GAGVSQTPSNKVTEKGKYVELRCDPISGHTALYWYRQSLGQGPEFLIYFQGTGAADDSGLPNDRFFAVRPEGSVSTLKIQRTERGDSAVYLCASSWGQEHTEAFFGQGTRLTVV.

This clone was found a few times. Other nucleotide sequences from this sample produce the same CDR3. This sequence joins TRBV2 and TRBJ1-4, with 7 positions matching TRBD1. The CDR3 sequence is 12 residues long. The germline gives CDR1 SNHLY, CDR2 FYNNEI. V lost 4 bases to trimming and J lost 7 bases; unmatched junction nucleotides: 0. The CDR3 is CASSGTGEKLFF. CDR3 in DNA: TGTGCCAGCAGTGGGACAGGTGAAAAACTGTTTTTT.

This clone was observed many times. V and J are TRBV7-2 and TRBJ2-1; unclear D gene. Looked up from germline, CDR1 is SGHTA and CDR2 is FQGNSA. Trimming pared 0 bases from V and 7 bases from J, leaving 7 bases between. The CDR3 has 13 residues. The CDR3 region is CASSLAMTNEQFF. Here the CDR3 DNA reads TGTGCCAGCAGCTTAGCTATGACAAATGAGCAGTTCTTC.

The chain combines TRBV4-3 with TRBJ2-3; D gene uncertain. The V gene lost 5 bases and the J gene lost 4 bases, with 10 bases spanning the gap. The CDR3 covers 13 residues. Germline-derived CDR1 and CDR2 are LGHNA and YSLEER. CDR3 protein: CASSSLGADTQYF. In DNA form, the CDR3 reads TGCGCCAGCAGCTCCCTAGGCGCAGATACGCAGTATTTT.

This sequence joins TRBV11-2 and TRBJ2-5; D possibly corresponds to TRBD2 (5 bases). The germline V and J ends were trimmed by 1 base and 7 bases, with 10 bases remaining between them. The CDR3 is 13 residues long. Germline-derived CDR1 and CDR2 are SGHAT and FQNNGV. The CDR3 loop is CASSLAREGTQYF. The CDR3 DNA sequence: TGTGCCAGCAGCTTAGCACGGGAAGGGACCCAGTACTTC.

V and J are TRBV7-6 and TRBJ2-7, with 15 bases that match TRBD2. The junction had 12 bases not matched to a gene; V was cut back by 5 bases and J by 7 bases. This CDR3 contains 17 residues. CDR1 and CDR2 (germline): SGHVS, FNYEAQ. The CDR3 loop reads CASSLGTSGGTPREQYF. The CDR3 DNA is TGTGCCAGCAGCCTCGGGACTAGCGGGGGGACCCCTCGGGAGCAGTACTTC.

The V and J genes are TRBV5-1 and TRBJ1-2; D gene unclear. V lost 0 bases and J lost 1, with 4 bases in between. This CDR3 is 13 amino acids long. Germline values: CDR1 SGHRS, CDR2 YFSETQ. This chain's CDR3 is CASSLDSNYGYTF. Written as DNA, the CDR3 is TGCGCCAGCAGCTTGGACAGTAACTATGGCTACACCTTC.

The sample holds a few counts of this clone. J is TRBJ2-5 and V is TRBV5-1; 14 bases match TRBD2. The CDR3 spans 14 residues. Germline CDR1 is SGHRS and CDR2 is YFSETQ. V lost 7 bases to trimming and J lost 3 bases; unmatched junction nucleotides: 2. The CDR3 reads CASGGLAGEETQYF. The CDR3, as DNA: TGCGCCAGCGGGGGACTAGCGGGGGAAGAGACCCAGTACTTC.

The CDR3 is CASSFRTAPYEQYF. The CDR3 bases are TGTGCCAGCAGCTTTAGGACAGCACCCTACGAGCAGTACTTC. This rearrangement joins TRBV7-2 to TRBJ2-7; TRBD1 might be the D (6 bases). Germline V CDR1 and CDR2: SGHTA, FQGNSA. V lost 3 bases and J lost 2, with 11 bases in between. This CDR3 is 14 amino acids long.

The chain uses TRBV4-1 and TRBJ1-4; 7 bases line up with TRBD1. With V trimmed by 2 bases and J by 7 bases, 4 bases remained unmatched. The V gene's germline CDR1 is MGHRA and CDR2 YSYEKL. The CDR3 extends over 14 amino acids. The CDR3 DNA sequence: TGCGCCAGCAGCCAACCCCAGGGGGTTGAAAAACTGTTTTTT. It translates to CASSQPQGVEKLFF.

This clone was observed a few times. This chain uses TRBV5-1 with TRBJ2-1, with 8 bases identical to TRBD2. Germline assignment: CDR1 SGHRS and CDR2 YFSETQ. V shed 1 base and J 2 bases; nucleotides not matched to a gene: 2. The CDR3 totals 15 residues. CDR3 in DNA: TGCGCCAGCAGCTTGCTCGGGGGGGCCTACAATGAGCAGTTCTTC. Translated, it gives CASSLLGGAYNEQFF.

Of note for this clone: This sequence may be a read error, since a much larger clone differs from it by one base. The J gene is TRBJ1-5, the V gene TRBV7-2; TRBD1 might be the D (5 bases). Trimming took off 1 base at V and 6 bases at J, with 7 bases between the two ends. CDR1 and CDR2 from the germline V gene are SGHTA and FQGNSA. The CDR3 sequence is 13 residues long. This CDR3 is CASSLGGSQPQHF. DNA for the CDR3: TGTGCCAGCAGCTTAGGGGGCAGTCAGCCCCAGCATTTT.

The chain is built from TRBV5-1 and TRBJ1-2, with 7 bases fitting TRBD1. The CDR3 spans 13 residues. Germline lookup yields CDR1 SGHRS and CDR2 YFSETQ. With 2 bases clipped from V and 6 bases from J, the junction kept 4 bases outside the gene matches. Here the CDR3 DNA reads TGCGCCAGCAGCTTAGGACAGGTCGATGGCTACACCTTC. Residues: CASSLGQVDGYTF.

This clone was counted only a few times. The chain links TRBV2 to TRBJ2-5, with 7 bases lining up with TRBD1. Germline V gene data show CDR1 as SNHLY and CDR2 as FYNNEI. The junction had 11 bases not matched to a gene; V was cut back by 5 bases and J by 5 bases. CDR3 length equals 15 residues. The CDR3 nucleotides are TGTGCCAGCAGTCGCCTTACAGGGGTAGGGGAGACCCAGTACTTC. Translated: CASSRLTGVGETQYF. Based on the CDR3 plus reference TRBV2 and TRBJ2-5, the full variable domain is EPEVTQTPSHQVTQMGQEVILRCVPISNHLYFYWYRQILGQKVEFLVSFYNNEISEKSEIFDDQFSVERPDGSNFTLKIRSTKLEDSAMYFCASSRLTGVGETQYFGPGTRLLVL.

The rearrangement uses TRBV7-2 and TRBJ1-6; 8 bases match TRBD1. The CDR3 runs 16 residues. CDR1 is SGHTA, CDR2 FQGNSA, per germline. Trimming removed 5 bases from V and 9 bases from J; junction bases left unmatched: 12. The CDR3: CASSLKPGQGGSPLHF. For the CDR3, the DNA is TGTGCCAGCAGCCTCAAACCCGGACAGGGTGGTTCACCCCTCCACTTT.

This chain uses TRBV7-2 with TRBJ2-1; TRBD2 agrees at 9 bases. The CDR3 is made up of 16 amino acids. In germline, CDR1 is SGHTA, CDR2 FQGNSA. The V and J ends lost 1 base and 7 bases, in that order; junction bases with no gene match: 8. CDR3 sequence reads: CASSLDAGGTRNEQFF. CDR3 coding DNA: TGTGCCAGCAGCTTAGACGCGGGGGGGACGCGGAATGAGCAGTTCTTC. Variable domain in full (rest from reference TRBV7-2 and TRBJ2-1): GAGVSQSPSNKVTEKGKDVELRCDPISGHTALYWYRQSLGQGLEFLIYFQGNSAPDKSGLPSDRFSAERTGGSVSTLTIQRTQQEDSAVYLCASSLDAGGTRNEQFFGPGTRLTVL.

The rearrangement joins TRBV4-1 to TRBJ2-7; weak D call: TRBD2 (6 bases). Germline V lookup: CDR1 MGHRA, CDR2 YSYEKL. Trimming took 4 bases from V and 3 from J, leaving 25 bases between them. The CDR3 is 18 residues long. The CDR3 reads CASSPWGVEIGGGYEQYF. CDR3 in DNA: TGCGCCAGCAGCCCCTGGGGGGTTGAAATAGGCGGTGGCTACGAGCAGTACTTC.

This clone has a handful of counts. This chain joins TRBV5-4 and TRBJ1-5; 7 bases fit TRBD1. CDR1 is SGHNT, CDR2 YYREEE, per germline (reference sequence). This CDR3 is 16 amino acids long. Unmatched junction bases numbered 9, after V lost 4 bases and J lost 2 bases. DNA of the CDR3: TGTGCCAGCAGCATAGGGACCGGGACAGGCAATCAGCCCCAGCATTTT. It specifies CASSIGTGTGNQPQHF.

This clone was recorded a few times. V and J are TRBV6-5 and TRBJ2-1; D might be TRBD2 (5 bases). Germline loops: CDR1 MNHEY, CDR2 SVGAGI. This CDR3 comprises 14 residues. With 6 bases removed from V and 2 bases from J, the gap between germline ends came to 11 bases. The CDR3 bases are TGTGCCAGCAGCGAGCTACTAGCCTACAATGAGCAGTTCTTC. It translates to CASSELLAYNEQFF.

CDR3 in amino acids: CASSIGQNQPQHF. CDR3 DNA sequence: TGTGCCAGTAGTATAGGGCAGAATCAGCCCCAGCATTTT. The chain carries TRBV19 and TRBJ1-5; D not certain. Germline CDR1 reads LNHDA; CDR2 reads SQIVND (reference sequence). V was cut by 1 base and J by 4 bases, with 5 bases left in between. There are 13 residues in the CDR3.

V gene TRBV25-1 combines with J gene TRBJ1-2; no clear D. CDR3 length: 15 residues. V dropped 2 bases and J dropped 1 base, with 11 bases sitting between them. The germline CDR1 and CDR2 sequences are MGHDK and SYGVNS. The chain's CDR3 is CASSELGVHNYGYTF. The CDR3 DNA is TGTGCCAGCAGTGAACTCGGGGTTCATAACTATGGCTACACCTTC.

This clone has more than one count but fewer than ten. The chain joins TRBV7-2 to TRBJ2-3; D not resolved. Per germline, CDR1 SGHTA and CDR2 FQGNSA. Trimming removed 5 bases at V and 6 bases at J, with 18 bases between. The CDR3 length is 15 residues. In nucleotides, the CDR3 is TGTGCCAGCAGCCTACAGCCTGGTCCTCCGGATACGCAGTATTTT. Translated, it gives CASSLQPGPPDTQYF.

This clone was seen only a few times. The gene calls are TRBV7-3 and TRBJ1-1; perhaps TRBD1 as D (5 bases). Trimming took off 5 bases at V and 4 bases at J, with 11 bases between the two ends. CDR1 and CDR2 (germline): SGHTA, FQGTGA. The CDR3 contains 13 residues. CDR3 bases: TGTGCCAGCAGCGTGACAGTGAGCACTGAAGCTTTCTTT. It yields the protein CASSVTVSTEAFF. The variable domain in full, with the rest retrieved from reference TRBV7-3 and TRBJ1-1, is GAGVSQTPSNKVTEKGKYVELRCDPISGHTALYWYRQSLGQGPEFLIYFQGTGAADDSGLPNDRFFAVRPEGSVSTLKIQRTERGDSAVYLCASSVTVSTEAFFGQGTRLTVV.

There are a few counts of this clone. The gene calls are TRBV30 and TRBJ2-5; a weak D match, TRBD1 (8 bases). With the DNA end fitting TRBJ2-7 better, the J assignment may be wrong. Germline values: CDR1 GTSNPN, CDR2 SVGIG (reference sequence). The CDR3 covers 13 residues. The CDR3 DNA reads as TGTGCGGGAGGGAGGACAGGGCTCTACGAGCAGTACTTC. Protein product: CAGGRTGLYEQYF.

This clone was counted many times. This chain links TRBV4-1 with TRBJ1-4; D uncertain. V lost 1 base and J lost 2, with 14 bases in between. The CDR3 contains 17 residues. The germline CDR1 and CDR2 sequences are MGHRA and YSYEKL. The CDR3 nucleotides are TGCGCCAGCAGCCAAGCATTCCGGGAATCGACTAATGAAAAACTGTTTTTT. Its protein is CASSQAFRESTNEKLFF.

This clone was recorded a few times. Additional DNA sequences in this sample encode the identical CDR3. The chain joins TRBV5-1 to TRBJ2-5; 12 nucleotides agree with TRBD2. The CDR3 sequence is 15 residues long. Germline CDR1 is SGHRS and CDR2 is YFSETQ. J gave up 3 bases and V 2 bases, and 2 bases lay outside the gene matches. CDR3 in DNA: TGCGCCAGCAGCTTCTCTAGCGGGGGGGAAGAGACCCAGTACTTC. Protein sequence: CASSFSSGGEETQYF.